This T cell receptor (beta chain) was profiled in a study of T cells in Graves' hyperthyroidism and ophthalmopathy. Background on the study: Once the initial diagnosis was made, peripheral blood was obtained before any treatment.

Exclusion criteria comprised uncontrolled infection, other autoimmune disease, pregnancy or lactation. Extraction of PBMCs used roughly 9.6 ml of fresh peripheral blood. This CDR3 is 13 amino acids long. Trimming at V came to 5 bases and at J to 6 bases, leaving 6 bases not matched to a gene. Germline assignment: CDR1 MNHEY and CDR2 SMNVEV (reference sequence). The sample holds many counts of this clonotype. No antigen is known for it. Amplified regions were TCR beta CDR3 sequences from RNA transcripts. The TCR CDR3 was amplified in a first-round RT-PCR using the HTBI primer set. From the multiplex PCR reads, TCRdb called clonotypes with MiXCR, one entry per CDR3 protein. The table records over 400,000 distinct CDR3 sequences, under 15% of them present only once. Study observations and caveats: The majority of expanded thyroid clonotypes above 0.001 also appeared in blood.

The sequencing input was blood. The receptor's source is a man aged 18 to 30 with Graves' ophthalmopathy. V usage is TRBV27 and J usage is TRBJ2-5; the match to TRBD1 covers 7 bases. The CDR3 nucleotides are TGTGCCAGCAGTCCAACAGGGGTCAAGACCCAGTACTTC. Protein product: CASSPTGVKTQYF.